This TCR beta chain was obtained from a study of CD8 T cells in Susac syndrome. This CDR3 is built from 13 residues. The V end was cut by 7 bases, the J end by 2 bases, with 9 bases between. Comment on this clonotype: Its specificity is not known.

Sequencing of TCR beta, carried out with a high-throughput approach, was applied to CD8+ and CD4+ T cells from the blood. RNA totalling about 0.45 to 1 ug underwent reverse transcription with random hexamers. TCRdb ran MiXCR on the immunoSEQ multiplex PCR reads and lists one entry per CDR3 protein. The table shows 150,000 to 200,000 distinct CDR3 sequences, with just under 95% occurring only once. Study findings and constraints: The TCR sequencing and HLA analysis in the study involved a relatively small number of individuals, as the study acknowledged.

This TCR was sampled from a human donor in good health. V is TRBV12-3 or TRBV12-4 and J is TRBJ2-4; D gene uncertain. The sequenced material came from CD4+ T cells from PBMCs. The CDR3 DNA follows: TGTGCCAGCAACTCAGCCTCCAAAAACATTCAGTACTTC. The encoded protein is CASNSASKNIQYF.